Listed below are T cell receptor beta chains from one sample, sequenced in a study of blood T cell repertoires in COVID-19. TCRdb's copy holds only in-frame clones and misses some; the assay was immunoSEQ multiplex PCR. The table includes more than 200,000 clones, 70% to 85% detected once. The sample consisted of PBMCs or T cells enriched from blood (not recorded which). All receptors come from a man aged 55 to 70 who had recovered from COVID-19. Each CDR3 is given with its conserved first and last residue. Each record gives: clone size, J gene, V gene, D gene, CDR3 DNA, CDR3 protein. D genes are given only for firm matches. Some rows mark clone size as missing; the rest say once, few, many or name a class of expanded clone.

>-|TRBJ1-1|TRBV30|-
TGTGCCTGGAGTCCCGGGTTGAACACTGAAGCTTTCTTT
CAWSPGLNTEAFF
>-|TRBJ2-7|TRBV9|TRBD1
TGTGCCAGCAGCGTGGGGACAGGGGCCTACGAGCAGTACTTC
CASSVGTGAYEQYF
>-|TRBJ1-1|TRBV19|-
TGTGCCAGTAGTCGCGGGGGGGAGAACACTGAAGCTTTCTTT
CASSRGGENTEAFF
>-|TRBJ2-3|TRBV7-2|-
TGTGCCAGCAGCACAAGAGTTACCGGGACAACCTCGAGCACAGATACGCAGTATTTT
CASSTRVTGTTSSTDTQYF
>-|TRBJ2-2|TRBV12-3/TRBV12-4|-
TGTGCCAGCACTACCCGGCGGGCCGGGGAGCTGTTTTTT
CASTTRRAGELFF
>-|TRBJ1-6|TRBV9|TRBD1
TGTGCCAGCAGCGTAGACGTCCCGGGACAGGCAGATAATTCACCCCTCCACTTT
CASSVDVPGQADNSPLHF
>-|TRBJ2-5|TRBV7-9|-
TGTGCCAGCAGCTCCGGACAGCCCCAAGAGACCCAGTACTTC
CASSSGQPQETQYF
>-|TRBJ1-4|TRBV4-3|TRBD1
TGCGCCAGCAGCCAAGAGTGGACAGGGGTCTTTCAAACTAATGAAAAACTGTTTTTT
CASSQEWTGVFQTNEKLFF
>-|TRBJ1-1|TRBV6-6|-
TGTGCCAGCAGTTACGGGCAATGGACTGAAGCTTTCTTT
CASSYGQWTEAFF
>-|TRBJ2-5|TRBV27|-
TGTGCCAGCGGTACCGGGCGGGGAATGGGCCAAGAGACCCAGTACTTC
CASGTGRGMGQETQYF
>-|TRBJ1-4|TRBV7-2|-
TGTGCCAGCAGCTTAGCTGGCGGACAGTTAGGTGAAAAACTGTTTTTT
CASSLAGGQLGEKLFF
>-|TRBJ2-1|TRBV18|TRBD1
TGTGCCAGCTCACCGGACAGGCACAATGAGCAGTTCTTC
CASSPDRHNEQFF
>once|TRBJ1-4|TRBV6-5|-
TGTGCCAGCAGTTATGGAGCAACTAATGAAAAACTGTTTTTT
CASSYGATNEKLFF
>-|TRBJ2-1|TRBV9|TRBD2
TGTGCCAGCAGCGCCTATAGCGGGGGGACGTACAATGAGCAGTTCTTC
CASSAYSGGTYNEQFF
>few|TRBJ2-5|TRBV12-3/TRBV12-4|-
TGTGCCAGCAGTTTATCAAGAGGGACCCAGTACTTC
CASSLSRGTQYF
>once|TRBJ2-1|TRBV27|TRBD1
TGTGCCAGCAGCTCAGACAGGGCCGCTTACAATGAGCAGTTCTTC
CASSSDRAAYNEQFF
>-|TRBJ1-2|TRBV6-5|-
TGTGCCAGCAGTTATAGCAGACTTAACTATGGCTACACCTTC
CASSYSRLNYGYTF
>-|TRBJ1-2|TRBV27|-
TGTGCCAGCAGTTCGACAGCCTCCTATGGCTACACCTTC
CASSSTASYGYTF
>-|TRBJ1-3|TRBV4-3|-
TGCGCCAGCAGTGTGGGACACGCGTCTGGAAACACCATATATTTT
CASSVGHASGNTIYF
>-|TRBJ1-3|TRBV18|TRBD1
TGTGCCAGCTCACGGACAGGGGGTAACTCTGGAAACACCATATATTTT
CASSRTGGNSGNTIYF
>once|TRBJ2-5|TRBV12-3/TRBV12-4|-
TGTGCCAGCAGTTTCGACGAGGTACTCCAGTACTTC
CASSFDEVLQYF
>-|TRBJ1-6|TRBV19|-
TGTGCCAGTAAAACCCGGGAGATTAATTCACCCCTCCACTTT
CASKTREINSPLHF
>-|TRBJ1-1|TRBV11-2|TRBD1
TGTGCCAGCAGCTTAGGACAGGGGCACATGAACACTGAAGCTTTCTTT
CASSLGQGHMNTEAFF
>-|TRBJ1-3|TRBV18|-
TGTGCCAGCTCACCACCCCAGACAATTACCCGAAACACCATATATTTT
CASSPPQTITRNTIYF
>-|TRBJ1-2|TRBV5-5|-
TGTGCCAGCAGGGACGGACGGAGGAACTATGGCTACACCTTC
CASRDGRRNYGYTF
>-|TRBJ2-7|TRBV25-1|-
TGTGCCAGCAACCCGGGGGGCTGGGCCTACGAGCAGTACTTC
CASNPGGWAYEQYF
>-|TRBJ2-7|TRBV19|TRBD1
TGTGCCAGTAGCCTCCGGGACAGATACGAGCAGTACTTC
CASSLRDRYEQYF
>once|TRBJ1-2|TRBV6-2/TRBV6-3|TRBD1
TGTGCCAGCAGTTACACGACAGGGGATGATGGCTACACCTTC
CASSYTTGDDGYTF
>-|TRBJ2-5|TRBV5-1|TRBD1
TGCGCCAGCAGCGTAGGGACCGGACAGGGAAGGGAGACCCAGTACTTC
CASSVGTGQGRETQYF
>-|TRBJ1-1|TRBV2|-
TGTGCCAGCAGGGCCGGGGGTTTGAGCACTGAAGCTTTCTTT
CASRAGGLSTEAFF
>-|TRBJ1-2|TRBV5-8|-
TGTGCCAGCAGCTTTCCGGGAGACCCCTATGGCTACACCTTC
CASSFPGDPYGYTF
>-|TRBJ1-2|TRBV6-5|TRBD1
TGTGCCAGCAGGGACAGGGATGACTATGGCTACACCTTC
CASRDRDDYGYTF
>-|TRBJ2-5|TRBV11-1|-
TGTGCCACCACGAGGAGCCCAAAAGAGACCCAGTACTTC
CATTRSPKETQYF
>-|TRBJ2-1|TRBV5-8|TRBD2
TGTGCCAGCAGCCAACTAGCGGGCACCACTAATGAGCAGTTCTTC
CASSQLAGTTNEQFF
>-|TRBJ2-5|TRBV5-1|-
TGCGCCAGCAGCTACAACGCCCAAGAGACCCAGTACTTC
CASSYNAQETQYF
>-|TRBJ2-1|TRBV11-2|TRBD1
TGTGCCAGCAACTACCAGCAGGGGGTATCCTACAATGAGCAGTTCTTC
CASNYQQGVSYNEQFF
>-|TRBJ1-3|TRBV29-1|-
TGCAGCGTTGCGGAGGGATCCGGAAACACCATATATTTT
CSVAEGSGNTIYF
>-|TRBJ1-1|TRBV25-1|TRBD1
TGTGCCAGCAGGCAGACAGGGGTCGACACTGAAGCTTTCTTT
CASRQTGVDTEAFF
>-|TRBJ1-2|TRBV5-6|-
TGTGCCAGCAGCTTGGAACAGGAAGTTAACTATGGCTACACCTTC
CASSLEQEVNYGYTF
>-|TRBJ1-1|TRBV27|TRBD1
TGTGCCAGCAGTTTAATGTCCGGGACAGGGGCCGTGAACACTGAAGCTTTCTTT
CASSLMSGTGAVNTEAFF
>-|TRBJ1-2|TRBV7-9|TRBD1
TGTGCCAGCAGCTTAGTGAGCCTGGGACAGGGCCTTAATGGCTACACCTTC
CASSLVSLGQGLNGYTF